A selection of T cell receptor beta chains follows, all from one sample in a study of T cell repertoires in cytomegalovirus infection. No cognate antigen is known for these TCRs. TCRdb re-analysed the reads in MiXCR, keeping a single row per CDR3 protein. The sample yields hundreds of thousands of distinct CDR3 sequences, approximately 33% seen once. The sample in question was cultured PBMCs, obtained from culture after CMV antigen stimulation. The source is a human donor in good health (CMV status not recorded). Some clones in this sample may be carry-over from other donors' samples. The CDR3 runs from the conserved cysteine through the conserved F or W. Fields, in order: J gene, D gene, clone size, V gene, CDR3 protein, CDR3 DNA. The D gene is left open where the match is weak. Clone sizes are given selectively: once, few, many, or a class where the clone is expanded.

J: TRBJ1-1; D: NA; size: NA; V: TRBV10-3; CDR3: CAIAQGSAEAFF; DNA: TGTGCCATCGCCCAGGGGAGCGCTGAAGCTTTCTTT
J: TRBJ1-3; D: NA; size: NA; V: TRBV12-3/TRBV12-4; CDR3: CASSLGSFGNTIYF; DNA: TGTGCCAGCAGTTTGGGCAGTTTCGGAAACACCATATATTTT
J: TRBJ1-3; D: NA; size: NA; V: TRBV7-2; CDR3: CASSLERSSGNTIYF; DNA: TGTGCCAGCAGCTTAGAACGGAGCTCTGGAAACACCATATATTTT
J: TRBJ1-4; D: TRBD1; size: few; V: TRBV10-3; CDR3: CAISPGQGDEKLFF; DNA: TGTGCCATCAGTCCGGGACAGGGGGATGAAAAACTGTTTTTT
J: TRBJ1-6; D: NA; size: few; V: TRBV27; CDR3: CASSPSVILEARKPF; DNA: TGTGCCAGCAGTCCCTCGGTAATTTTAGAAGCCAGAAAACCCTTT
J: TRBJ2-1; D: NA; size: once; V: TRBV30; CDR3: CAWSAGPDSFVFF; DNA: TGTGCCTGGAGTGCAGGCCCCGACAGCTTTGTGTTCTTC
J: TRBJ1-1; D: NA; size: NA; V: TRBV20-1; CDR3: CSARDGGDDGTEAFF; DNA: TGCAGTGCTAGAGATGGGGGGGATGACGGCACTGAAGCTTTCTTT
J: TRBJ2-1; D: NA; size: few; V: TRBV12-3/TRBV12-4; CDR3: CASSSLYEQFF; DNA: TGTGCCAGCAGTTCACTGTATGAGCAGTTCTTC
J: TRBJ2-3; D: NA; size: few; V: TRBV6-5; CDR3: CASRRPPIDTQYF; DNA: TGTGCCAGCAGGCGTCCACCGATAGATACGCAGTATTTT
J: TRBJ2-3; D: NA; size: few; V: TRBV5-1; CDR3: CASSAEFGGPGPDTQYF; DNA: TGCGCCAGCAGCGCGGAGTTTGGGGGCCCGGGCCCAGATACGCAGTATTTT
J: TRBJ2-2; D: TRBD1; size: many; V: TRBV7-2; CDR3: CASSLQGATNTGELFF; DNA: TGTGCCAGCAGCTTACAGGGGGCGACGAACACCGGGGAGCTGTTTTTT
J: TRBJ1-1; D: NA; size: few; V: TRBV7-2; CDR3: CASSSRDGLNTEAFF; DNA: TGTGCCAGCAGCTCTCGGGACGGACTGAACACTGAAGCTTTCTTT
J: TRBJ2-3; D: NA; size: few; V: TRBV5-4; CDR3: CASSLAWGEGDTQYF; DNA: TGTGCCAGCAGCTTGGCGTGGGGAGAAGGGGATACGCAGTATTTT
J: TRBJ2-5; D: NA; size: many; V: TRBV7-2; CDR3: CASRNRPFQETQYF; DNA: TGTGCCAGCAGGAACAGGCCCTTCCAAGAGACCCAGTACTTC
J: TRBJ1-6; D: NA; size: NA; V: TRBV19; CDR3: CASSGAARNNSPLHF; DNA: TGTGCCAGTAGTGGGGCAGCAAGAAATAATTCACCCCTCCACTTT
J: TRBJ2-3; D: NA; size: NA; V: TRBV12-5; CDR3: CASGFMDTQYF; DNA: TGTGCTAGTGGTTTTATGGATACGCAGTATTTT
J: TRBJ1-4; D: NA; size: NA; V: TRBV11-2; CDR3: CASSSLLTSGRGGEKLFF; DNA: TGTGCCAGCAGCTCTCTATTAACTTCCGGCCGAGGGGGTGAAAAACTGTTTTTT
J: TRBJ1-1; D: NA; size: NA; V: TRBV19; CDR3: CASSPLRQGMNTEAFF; DNA: TGTGCCAGTAGTCCGTTGAGGCAGGGAATGAACACTGAAGCTTTCTTT
J: TRBJ1-6; D: NA; size: NA; V: TRBV7-2; CDR3: CASSFYPEGNSPLHF; DNA: TGTGCCAGCAGCTTTTATCCGGAGGGTAATTCACCCCTCCACTTT
J: TRBJ2-3; D: TRBD2; size: NA; V: TRBV7-2; CDR3: CASSLDRGGWSTQYF; DNA: TGTGCCAGCAGCTTAGATCGGGGGGGTTGGTCCACGCAGTATTTT
J: TRBJ2-7; D: NA; size: NA; V: TRBV4-1; CDR3: CASSQDGRIDEQYF; DNA: TGCGCCAGCAGCCAAGATGGCCGGATAGACGAGCAGTACTTC
J: TRBJ2-5; D: NA; size: many; V: TRBV7-6; CDR3: CASSLEGGQETQYF; DNA: TGTGCCAGCAGCTTAGAAGGCGGCCAAGAGACCCAGTACTTC
J: TRBJ2-2; D: TRBD1; size: many; V: TRBV7-8; CDR3: CASSLARRQGRAGELFF; DNA: TGTGCCAGCAGCTTAGCGCGTCGACAGGGAAGGGCCGGGGAGCTGTTTTTT
J: TRBJ2-1; D: NA; size: few; V: TRBV7-9; CDR3: CASSLTGIAYNEQFF; DNA: TGTGCCAGCAGCTTAACGGGTATCGCCTACAATGAGCAGTTCTTC
J: TRBJ2-3; D: TRBD2; size: few; V: TRBV20-1; CDR3: CSVSGGATDTQYF; DNA: TGCAGTGTTAGCGGGGGGGCCACAGATACGCAGTATTTT
J: TRBJ2-5; D: NA; size: many; V: TRBV7-8; CDR3: CASSLALLLGETQYF; DNA: TGTGCCAGCAGCTTAGCTTTGCTACTAGGAGAGACCCAGTACTTC
J: TRBJ2-7; D: TRBD2; size: few; V: TRBV7-2; CDR3: CASSLRSGGASEQYF; DNA: TGTGCCAGCAGCTTACGTAGCGGGGGGGCGTCCGAGCAGTACTTC
J: TRBJ2-3; D: NA; size: NA; V: TRBV4-1; CDR3: CASSQDWVTYTQYF; DNA: TGCGCCAGCAGCCAAGATTGGGTCACCTATACGCAGTATTTT
J: TRBJ2-7; D: TRBD1; size: NA; V: TRBV28; CDR3: CASSSPGTGDGYEQYF; DNA: TGTGCCAGCAGCTCACCCGGGACAGGTGATGGCTACGAGCAGTACTTC
J: TRBJ1-1; D: TRBD1; size: many; V: TRBV6-2/TRBV6-3; CDR3: CASSAGTDMNTEAFF; DNA: TGTGCCAGCAGCGCCGGGACAGACATGAACACTGAAGCTTTCTTT
J: TRBJ1-5; D: NA; size: few; V: TRBV6-5; CDR3: CASGRGEFQPQHF; DNA: TGTGCCAGCGGCCGAGGGGAGTTTCAGCCCCAGCATTTT
J: TRBJ2-7; D: NA; size: NA; V: TRBV2; CDR3: CASSGQAPTSRDEQYF; DNA: TGTGCCAGCTCGGGGCAGGCTCCTACGAGTAGGGACGAGCAGTACTTC
J: TRBJ1-1; D: NA; size: NA; V: TRBV20-1; CDR3: CSARGQFEAFF; DNA: TGCAGTGCTAGAGGACAGTTTGAAGCTTTCTTT
J: TRBJ2-5; D: NA; size: NA; V: TRBV7-6; CDR3: CASSKTGTAQETQYF; DNA: TGTGCCAGCAGCAAAACCGGGACGGCGCAAGAGACCCAGTACTTC
J: TRBJ2-2; D: TRBD2; size: NA; V: TRBV5-4; CDR3: CASGNGGAGNTGELFF; DNA: TGTGCCAGCGGGAACGGGGGGGCTGGAAACACCGGGGAGCTGTTTTTT
J: TRBJ2-7; D: NA; size: many; V: TRBV7-2; CDR3: CASAAFGAPGDEQYF; DNA: TGTGCCAGCGCTGCGTTCGGGGCCCCGGGCGACGAGCAGTACTTC
J: TRBJ1-5; D: NA; size: NA; V: TRBV20-1; CDR3: CSASRTRWGQPQHF; DNA: TGCAGTGCTAGTAGGACCAGATGGGGTCAGCCCCAGCATTTT
J: TRBJ2-3; D: NA; size: NA; V: TRBV6-2/TRBV6-3; CDR3: CASLGSPGRGADTQYF; DNA: TGTGCCAGCCTGGGGTCGCCCGGACGGGGGGCGGATACGCAGTATTTT
J: TRBJ1-3; D: NA; size: NA; V: TRBV6-1; CDR3: CASIDHSANTIYF; DNA: TGTGCCAGCATCGACCACTCGGCAAACACCATATATTTT
J: TRBJ2-5; D: TRBD2; size: NA; V: TRBV10-2; CDR3: CASSEKGLGYYKTQYF; DNA: TGCGCCAGCAGTGAGAAGGGACTAGGATACTATAAGACCCAGTACTTC
J: TRBJ2-5; D: NA; size: many; V: TRBV7-2; CDR3: CASSLAESGTQYF; DNA: TGTGCCAGCAGCTTAGCGGAATCCGGGACCCAGTACTTC
J: TRBJ2-5; D: TRBD2; size: NA; V: TRBV7-2; CDR3: CASSSGLAEKETQYF; DNA: TGTGCCAGCAGCTCAGGACTAGCGGAAAAAGAGACCCAGTACTTC
J: TRBJ2-1; D: NA; size: many; V: TRBV7-8; CDR3: CASSPRTQGSYNEQFF; DNA: TGTGCCAGCAGCCCCAGGACTCAGGGTTCCTACAATGAGCAGTTCTTC
J: TRBJ1-6; D: NA; size: few; V: TRBV11-2; CDR3: CASSPGRFLQGSPLHF; DNA: TGTGCCAGCAGCCCCGGGCGCTTTCTCCAGGGTTCACCCCTCCACTTT
J: TRBJ2-5; D: NA; size: NA; V: TRBV11-2; CDR3: CASSLLRGEGTQYF; DNA: TGTGCCAGCAGCCTTTTGAGGGGCGAGGGGACCCAGTACTTC
J: TRBJ2-4; D: TRBD2; size: few; V: TRBV19; CDR3: CASSIRRTSGRAGEENIQYF; DNA: TGTGCCAGTAGTATTCGTAGGACTAGCGGGAGGGCCGGAGAAGAAAACATTCAGTACTTC
J: TRBJ1-2; D: TRBD1; size: many; V: TRBV7-2; CDR3: CASSFDRVNGYTF; DNA: TGTGCCAGCAGTTTCGACAGGGTAAATGGCTACACCTTC
J: TRBJ1-5; D: NA; size: NA; V: TRBV24-1; CDR3: CATVRTYQRNQPQHF; DNA: TGTGCCACAGTCAGGACCTATCAACGAAATCAGCCCCAGCATTTT
J: TRBJ2-1; D: NA; size: NA; V: TRBV4-3; CDR3: CASSQDAGRYNEQFF; DNA: TGCGCCAGCAGCCAAGATGCCGGCCGATACAATGAGCAGTTCTTC
J: TRBJ1-1; D: NA; size: NA; V: TRBV20-1; CDR3: CSARPPPEAATEAFF; DNA: TGCAGTGCTAGGCCACCTCCCGAGGCAGCTACTGAAGCTTTCTTT
J: TRBJ1-5; D: NA; size: NA; V: TRBV20-1; CDR3: CSARGGLFQPQHF; DNA: TGCAGTGCTAGAGGGGGACTGTTTCAGCCCCAGCATTTT
J: TRBJ2-7; D: NA; size: once; V: TRBV19; CDR3: CASRKGWDHTYEQYF; DNA: TGTGCCAGTAGAAAAGGGTGGGACCATACCTACGAGCAGTACTTC
J: TRBJ1-1; D: NA; size: many; V: TRBV7-2; CDR3: CASSLGRMNTEAFF; DNA: TGTGCCAGCAGCTTAGGACGGATGAACACTGAAGCTTTCTTT
J: TRBJ2-5; D: TRBD2; size: NA; V: TRBV2; CDR3: CASEGGDGGETQYF; DNA: TGTGCCAGCGAGGGAGGGGATGGGGGAGAGACCCAGTACTTC